The clone carrying this TCR beta chain was picked up a small number of times. Its antigen remains unidentified. Attachment of unique molecular identifiers to individual cDNA molecules was performed. TCRdb independently ran MiXCR on the 5' RACE reads; one entry per CDR3 protein. Found here are tens of thousands of distinct CDR3 sequences, approximately 12% of them singletons; the top ten hold about 4.7%. These data originate in a study of early T cells in non-severe SARS-CoV-2 infection. Points from the study as a whole: Lookups in VDJdb leaned toward anti-spike CD8 responses and missed private and CD4 specificities.

The CDR3 covers 13 residues. Germline V gives CDR1 SGHNT, CDR2 YYREEE (reference sequence). The ends were cut back, 6 bases at V and 2 bases at J, with 11 bases in the middle. The J gene is TRBJ2-5, the V gene TRBV5-4; perhaps TRBD1 as D (6 bases). The clonotype was recovered from an adult who was a healthcare worker with PCR-confirmed SARS-CoV-2 infection or an uninfected control (not recorded which). Sequencing used whole blood. The CDR3 spells CASNLQGQETQYF. CDR3 sequence (DNA): TGTGCCAGCAACCTTCAGGGGCAAGAGACCCAGTACTTC.